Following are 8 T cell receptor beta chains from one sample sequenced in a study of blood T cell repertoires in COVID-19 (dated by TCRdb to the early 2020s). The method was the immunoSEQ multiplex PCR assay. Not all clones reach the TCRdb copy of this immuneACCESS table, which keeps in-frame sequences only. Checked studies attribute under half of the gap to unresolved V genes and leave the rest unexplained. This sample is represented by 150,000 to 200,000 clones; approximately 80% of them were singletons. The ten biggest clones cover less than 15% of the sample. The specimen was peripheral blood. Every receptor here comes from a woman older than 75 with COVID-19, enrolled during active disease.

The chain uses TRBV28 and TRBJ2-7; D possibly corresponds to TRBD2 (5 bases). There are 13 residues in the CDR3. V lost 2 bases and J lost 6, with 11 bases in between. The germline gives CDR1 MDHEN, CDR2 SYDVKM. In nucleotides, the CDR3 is TGTGCCAGCAGTTTAGTGAGGACTGGCGAGCAGTACTTC. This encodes CASSLVRTGEQYF.

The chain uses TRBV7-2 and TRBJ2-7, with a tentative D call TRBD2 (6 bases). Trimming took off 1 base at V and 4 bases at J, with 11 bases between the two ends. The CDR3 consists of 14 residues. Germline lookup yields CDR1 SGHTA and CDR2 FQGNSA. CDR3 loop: CASSLDGSRYEQYF. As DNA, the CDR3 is TGTGCCAGCAGCTTAGACGGGAGTAGGTACGAGCAGTACTTC.

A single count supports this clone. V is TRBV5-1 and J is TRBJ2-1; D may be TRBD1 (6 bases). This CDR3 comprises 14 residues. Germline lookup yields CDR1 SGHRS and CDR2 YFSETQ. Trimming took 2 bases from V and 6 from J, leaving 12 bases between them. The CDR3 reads CASSFGAQGNEQFF. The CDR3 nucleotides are TGCGCCAGCAGCTTCGGAGCACAGGGCAATGAGCAGTTCTTC.

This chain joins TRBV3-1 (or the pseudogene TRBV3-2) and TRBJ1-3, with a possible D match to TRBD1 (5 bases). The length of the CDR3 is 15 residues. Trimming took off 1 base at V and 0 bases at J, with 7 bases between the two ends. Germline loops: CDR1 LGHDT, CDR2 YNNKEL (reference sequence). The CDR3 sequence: CASSQGQSSGNTIYF. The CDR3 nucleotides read TGTGCCAGCAGCCAAGGACAGAGCTCTGGAAACACCATATATTTT.

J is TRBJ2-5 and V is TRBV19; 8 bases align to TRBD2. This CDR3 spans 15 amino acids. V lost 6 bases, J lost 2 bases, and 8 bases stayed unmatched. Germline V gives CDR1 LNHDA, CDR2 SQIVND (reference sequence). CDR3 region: CASRTSGDPQETQYF. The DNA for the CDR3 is TGTGCCAGTAGAACTAGCGGTGATCCTCAAGAGACCCAGTACTTC.

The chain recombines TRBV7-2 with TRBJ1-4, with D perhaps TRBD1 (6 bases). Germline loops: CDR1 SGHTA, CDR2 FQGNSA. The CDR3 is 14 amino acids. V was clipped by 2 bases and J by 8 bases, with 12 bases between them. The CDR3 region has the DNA TGTGCCAGCAGCTTACAGGGGATTGGGGAAAAACTGTTTTTT. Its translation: CASSLQGIGEKLFF. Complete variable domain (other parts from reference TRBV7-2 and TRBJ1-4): GAGVSQSPSNKVTEKGKDVELRCDPISGHTALYWYRQSLGQGLEFLIYFQGNSAPDKSGLPSDRFSAERTGGSVSTLTIQRTQQEDSAVYLCASSLQGIGEKLFFGSGTQLSVL.

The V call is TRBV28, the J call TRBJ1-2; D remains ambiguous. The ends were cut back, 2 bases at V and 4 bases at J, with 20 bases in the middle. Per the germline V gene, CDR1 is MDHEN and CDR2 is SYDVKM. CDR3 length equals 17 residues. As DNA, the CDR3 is TGTGCCAGCAGTTTAGTAACAGCGGCCCAAACCCGCTATGGCTACACCTTC. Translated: CASSLVTAAQTRYGYTF.

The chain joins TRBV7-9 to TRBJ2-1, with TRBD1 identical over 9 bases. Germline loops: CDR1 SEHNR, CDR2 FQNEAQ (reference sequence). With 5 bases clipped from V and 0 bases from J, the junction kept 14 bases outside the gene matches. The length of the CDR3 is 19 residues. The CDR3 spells CASSGGTGKLAFSYNEQFF. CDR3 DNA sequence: TGTGCCAGCAGCGGGGGGACAGGGAAATTGGCTTTCTCCTACAATGAGCAGTTCTTC. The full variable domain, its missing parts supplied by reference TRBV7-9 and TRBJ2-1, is DTGVSQNPRHKITKRGQNVTFRCDPISEHNRLYWYRQTLGQGPEFLTYFQNEAQLEKSRLLSDRFSAERPKGSFSTLEIQRTEQGDSAMYLCASSGGTGKLAFSYNEQFFGPGTRLTVL.